The T cell receptor (beta chain) under discussion was sequenced for a study of radiation and T cells in renal cell carcinoma. Produced via immunoSEQ multiplex PCR; TCRdb's table is partial and in-frame only. The sample holds about 150,000 clones; about 88% are singletons and the top ten take 12%. General study findings and limits: Top tumor clonotypes rose in blood 2 weeks post-radiation, then contracted. Pretreatment tumor biopsies were lacking, so baseline clonotypes are unknown.

Time point of the sample: baseline pretreatment blood. Treatment described: 15 Gy SBRT to primary tumor, nephrectomy 4 weeks later. Serial blood draws occurred at baseline and 2 and 4 weeks post-SBRT. Clear cell pathology was present in this patient's renal cell carcinoma. With regard to this clone: Antigen unknown.

The V and J ends lost 4 bases and 4 bases respectively, with 7 bases between them. Germline V gives CDR1 KGHSH, CDR2 LQKENI. This CDR3 has 12 amino acids. Sequencing was performed on blood, taken from a patient whose treatment included radiotherapy and nephrectomy. The rearrangement joins TRBV18 to TRBJ1-2, with D maybe TRBD1 (6 bases). This TCR was sampled from a woman aged 45-60 years with renal cell carcinoma. The CDR3 bases are TGTGCCAGCTCACAGGACAGCTATGGCTACACCTTC. It encodes CASSQDSYGYTF.